Each of the 5 T cell receptor beta chains below was sequenced from the same sample in a study of OX40 agonist ivuxolimab in advanced cancers. The method was immunoSEQ multiplex PCR; TCRdb's version includes in-frame clones alone and lacks a portion of them. The sample carries about 19,000 clones, 77% recorded once. Material: CD4+ or CD8+ T cells sorted from blood, obtained in a trial of the OX40 agonist ivuxolimab. The receptors were gathered from an adult with an advanced solid tumor such as melanoma, head and neck, liver or kidney cancer.

The table lists this clone with many counts. The rearrangement uses TRBV7-9 and TRBJ2-7, with 7 bases aligning to TRBD2. CDR3 length equals 15 residues. The trim removed 7 bases at V and 5 bases at J, leaving 14 bases unmatched. CDR1 and CDR2 from the germline V gene are SEHNR and FQNEAQ (reference sequence). DNA of the CDR3: TGTGCCAGCAATCCCCCCCCACTAGCGTTACACGAGCAGTACTTC. This sequence encodes CASNPPPLALHEQYF.

The chain couples TRBV10-3 to TRBJ2-2, with TRBD2 matching 13 bases. Germline CDR1 reads ENHRY; CDR2 reads SYGVKD. J was trimmed by 2 bases and V by 7 bases; bases with no gene match: 7. The CDR3 has 17 amino acids. The CDR3, as DNA: TGTGCCATCAACCCCACTAGCGGGAGGGCTAACACCGGGGAGCTGTTTTTT. Its translation is CAINPTSGRANTGELFF.

This rearrangement joins TRBV30 to TRBJ2-3; a weak D match, TRBD2 (5 bases). CDR1 GTSNPN and CDR2 SVGIG come from the germline V gene (reference sequence). V lost 2 bases and J 1 base, leaving 7 bases between the germline ends. There are 13 residues in the CDR3. The CDR3, as DNA: TGTGCCTGGAGTACCGGGGGCACAGATACGCAGTATTTT. It is translated as CAWSTGGTDTQYF.

The V and J genes are TRBV25-1 and TRBJ2-3; 8 bases match TRBD1. CDR1 and CDR2 from the germline V gene are MGHDK and SYGVNS. The CDR3 loop spans 16 amino acids. The junction had 7 bases not matched to a gene; V was cut back by 4 bases and J by 1 base. CDR3 bases: TGTGCCAGCAGTGTTACCAGGGGGCTACGCACAGATACGCAGTATTTT. It translates to CASSVTRGLRTDTQYF. Drawing the rest from reference TRBV25-1 and TRBJ2-3, the complete variable domain is EADIYQTPRYLVIGTGKKITLECSQTMGHDKMYWYQQDPGMELHLIHYSYGVNSTEKGDLSSESTVSRIRTEHFPLTLESARPSHTSQYLCASSVTRGLRTDTQYFGPGTRLTVL.

This sequence joins TRBV4-1 and TRBJ2-3; D perhaps matches TRBD2 (5 bases). Looked up from germline, CDR1 is MGHRA and CDR2 is YSYEKL. Trimming removed 4 bases at V and 4 bases at J, with 9 bases between. This CDR3 is built from 13 residues. The CDR3 DNA reads as TGCGCCAGCAGCCCCCCCGGGGCAGATACGCAGTATTTT. Residues: CASSPPGADTQYF.